This is a list of T cell receptor beta chains from one sample in a study of blood T cell repertoires in COVID-19. Data came from immunoSEQ multiplex PCR; TCRdb stores just in-frame clones and leaves some out. The sample records 40,000 or so clones, approximately 88% being singletons. The sample consisted of peripheral blood. These receptors came from a human donor in a cohort sampled during active COVID-19. CDR3s include the opening cysteine and the closing phenylalanine or tryptophan. The order of the fields is V gene, J gene, D gene, clone size, CDR3 DNA, CDR3 protein. D genes are given only for firm matches. Only some rows state a clone size, as once, few, many or a class for expanded clones.

TRBV6-5	TRBJ1-2	TRBD1	.	TGTGCCAGCAGTTACTCGGGACAGGGGATATATGGCTACACCTTC	CASSYSGQGIYGYTF
TRBV10-3	TRBJ2-7	.	.	TGTGCCATCAGTGAGAAATACTACGAGCAGTACTTC	CAISEKYYEQYF
TRBV11-2	TRBJ1-1	.	.	TGTGCCAGCAGCCCCAGCTCGCCGAGGAGGATGAACACTGAAGCTTTCTTT	CASSPSSPRRMNTEAFF
TRBV11-2	TRBJ1-1	.	once	TGTGCCAGCAGCAACTACAGGCCCCCCATGGTGTTGAACACTGAAGCTTTCTTT	CASSNYRPPMVLNTEAFF
TRBV4-3	TRBJ1-1	.	.	TGCGCCAGCAGCTTGAGAGGGAACACTGAAGCTTTCTTT	CASSLRGNTEAFF
TRBV4-1	TRBJ2-3	TRBD1	.	TGCGCCAGCAGCCATCCTAAGACAGGGGGCGCAAGCACAGATACGCAGTATTTT	CASSHPKTGGASTDTQYF
TRBV5-1	TRBJ2-7	TRBD2	.	TGCGCCAGCAGCCGGGGACTAGCGGGGGGGCAGAGCGAGCAGTACTTC	CASSRGLAGGQSEQYF
TRBV2	TRBJ1-1	TRBD1	.	TGTGCCAGCAGTGGCCAGGGGGCGTCTGAAGCTTTCTTT	CASSGQGASEAFF
TRBV7-9	TRBJ1-2	.	.	TGTGCCTCCCTTGGGCCCAGAAACCTTAACTATGGCTACACCTTC	CASLGPRNLNYGYTF
TRBV27	TRBJ1-1	TRBD1	few	TGTGCCAGCAGTTTATATGGGGCTGCGGGACAGACCGACACTGAAGCTTTCTTT	CASSLYGAAGQTDTEAFF
TRBV11-2	TRBJ2-7	TRBD2	.	TGTGCCAGCAGCCCTCGGAGGGGGGCTAGCGGGGCCTACGAGCAGTACTTC	CASSPRRGASGAYEQYF
TRBV7-2	TRBJ1-4	TRBD1	.	TGTGCCAGCAGGCGACAGGGAACTAATGAAAAACTGTTTTTT	CASRRQGTNEKLFF
TRBV6-2/TRBV6-3	TRBJ2-2	.	.	TGTGCCAGCAGTCTGCAGGGCCCCTTAACCGGGGAGCTGTTTTTT	CASSLQGPLTGELFF
TRBV5-8	TRBJ1-1	TRBD1	.	TGTGCCAGCAGCCTGACCGGGACAGGGAGGGAAGCTTTCTTT	CASSLTGTGREAFF
TRBV29-1	TRBJ1-1	.	.	TGCAGCGTGATGGGTTTAGCGAACACTGAAGCTTTCTTT	CSVMGLANTEAFF
TRBV5-1	TRBJ1-1	.	.	TGCGCCAGCAGCTTATCGGGGGTCCTCAACACTGAAGCTTTCTTT	CASSLSGVLNTEAFF